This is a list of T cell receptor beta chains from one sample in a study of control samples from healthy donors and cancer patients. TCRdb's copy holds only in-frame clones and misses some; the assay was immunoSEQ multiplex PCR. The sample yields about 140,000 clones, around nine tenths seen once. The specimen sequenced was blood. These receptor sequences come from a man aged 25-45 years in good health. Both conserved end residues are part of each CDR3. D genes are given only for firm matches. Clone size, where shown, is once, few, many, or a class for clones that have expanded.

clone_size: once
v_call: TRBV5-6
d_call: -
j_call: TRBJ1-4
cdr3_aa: CASSGHSNEKLFF
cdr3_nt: TGTGCCAGCAGCGGACACTCGAATGAAAAACTGTTTTTT

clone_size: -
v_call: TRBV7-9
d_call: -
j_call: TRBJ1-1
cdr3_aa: CASSPTKGLLNTEAFF
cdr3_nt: TGTGCCAGCAGCCCGACGAAAGGACTGCTGAACACTGAAGCTTTCTTT

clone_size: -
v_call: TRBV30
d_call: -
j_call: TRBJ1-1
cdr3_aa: CAWSLSPDRGTEAFF
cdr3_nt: TGTGCCTGGAGTCTCAGCCCCGATCGGGGCACTGAAGCTTTCTTT

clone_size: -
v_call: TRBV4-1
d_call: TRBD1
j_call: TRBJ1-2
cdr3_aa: CASSQEPRGQYGYTF
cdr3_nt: TGCGCCAGCAGCCAAGAACCCAGGGGGCAATATGGCTACACCTTC

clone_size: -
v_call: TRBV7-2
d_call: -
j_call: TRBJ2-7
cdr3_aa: CASVRGREQYF
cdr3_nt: TGTGCCAGCGTGCGGGGGCGCGAGCAGTACTTC

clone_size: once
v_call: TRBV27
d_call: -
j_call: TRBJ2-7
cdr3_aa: CASSLRSHSYEQYF
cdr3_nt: TGTGCCAGCAGTTTAAGGAGCCACTCCTACGAGCAGTACTTC

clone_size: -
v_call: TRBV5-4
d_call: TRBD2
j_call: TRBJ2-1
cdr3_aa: CASSIGLAGSNEQFF
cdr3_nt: TGTGCCAGCAGCATAGGACTAGCGGGAAGCAATGAGCAGTTCTTC

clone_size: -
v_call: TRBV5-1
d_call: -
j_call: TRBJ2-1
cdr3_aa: CASSPSDISYNEQFF
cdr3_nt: TGCGCCAGCAGCCCGTCGGACATCTCCTACAATGAGCAGTTCTTC

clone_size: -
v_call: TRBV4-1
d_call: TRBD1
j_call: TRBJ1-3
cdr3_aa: CASSLSGTASSGNTIYF
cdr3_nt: TGCGCCAGCAGCCTTTCAGGGACAGCGAGCTCTGGAAACACCATATATTTT

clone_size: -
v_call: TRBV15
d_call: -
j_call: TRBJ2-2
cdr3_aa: CATSKNRGELFF
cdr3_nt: TGTGCCACCAGCAAAAACAGGGGGGAGCTGTTTTTT

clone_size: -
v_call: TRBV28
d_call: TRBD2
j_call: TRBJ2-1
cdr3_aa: CASSEGLAGGYEQFF
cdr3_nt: TGTGCCAGCAGTGAAGGACTAGCGGGAGGCTATGAGCAGTTCTTC

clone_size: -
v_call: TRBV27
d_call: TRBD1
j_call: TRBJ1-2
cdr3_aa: CASSDRGHHYGYTF
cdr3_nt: TGTGCCAGCAGTGACAGGGGGCATCACTATGGCTACACCTTC

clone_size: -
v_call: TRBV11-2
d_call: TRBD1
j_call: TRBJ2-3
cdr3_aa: CASSRGTGGRTDTQYF
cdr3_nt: TGTGCCAGCAGCCGGGGGACAGGGGGGAGGACAGATACGCAGTATTTT

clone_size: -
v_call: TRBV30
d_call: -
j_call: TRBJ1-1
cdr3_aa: CAWTADTEAFF
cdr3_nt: TGTGCCTGGACGGCAGATACTGAAGCTTTCTTT

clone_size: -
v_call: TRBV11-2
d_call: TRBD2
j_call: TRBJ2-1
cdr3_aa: CASSLDPRLAGYNEQFF
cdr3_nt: TGTGCCAGCAGCTTAGATCCCCGACTAGCGGGATACAATGAGCAGTTCTTC

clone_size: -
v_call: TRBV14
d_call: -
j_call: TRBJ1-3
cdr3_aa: CASSSTGVRRNTIYF
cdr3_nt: TGTGCCAGCAGCAGCACAGGCGTCCGGAGAAACACCATATATTTT

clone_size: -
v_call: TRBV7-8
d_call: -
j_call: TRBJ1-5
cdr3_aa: CASSLEGSQFYNQPQHF
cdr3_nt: TGTGCCAGCAGCTTAGAGGGCAGCCAGTTCTACAATCAGCCCCAGCATTTT

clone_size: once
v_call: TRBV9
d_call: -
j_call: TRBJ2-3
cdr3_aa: CASSPPSGITQYF
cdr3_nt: TGTGCCAGCAGCCCCCCCTCAGGGATAACGCAGTATTTT

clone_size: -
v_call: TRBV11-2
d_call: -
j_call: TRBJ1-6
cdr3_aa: CASSLEHNSPLHF
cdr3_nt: TGTGCCAGCAGCTTAGAACATAATTCACCCCTCCACTTT

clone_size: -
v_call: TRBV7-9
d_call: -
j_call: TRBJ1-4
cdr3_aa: CASSSRIGEKLFF
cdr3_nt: TGTGCCAGCAGCTCCAGGATCGGGGAAAAACTGTTTTTT

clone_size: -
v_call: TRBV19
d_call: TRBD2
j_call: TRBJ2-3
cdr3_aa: CATSIGGRTSGSAQYF
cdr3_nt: TGTGCCACCAGCATAGGGGGCCGGACTAGCGGGAGTGCGCAGTATTTT

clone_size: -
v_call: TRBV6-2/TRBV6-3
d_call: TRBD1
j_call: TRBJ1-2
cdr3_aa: CASSYSRQGDYGYTF
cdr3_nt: TGTGCCAGCAGTTACTCGAGACAGGGTGACTATGGCTACACCTTC

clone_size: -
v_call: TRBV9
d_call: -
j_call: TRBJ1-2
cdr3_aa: CASSVDPKTRGGSGYTF
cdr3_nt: TGTGCCAGCAGCGTAGACCCAAAAACACGAGGGGGATCGGGCTACACCTTC

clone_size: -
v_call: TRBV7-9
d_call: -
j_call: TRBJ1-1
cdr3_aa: CASSQTIRDRILEAFF
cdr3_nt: TGTGCCAGCAGTCAAACAATCCGAGACAGGATCCTTGAAGCTTTCTTT

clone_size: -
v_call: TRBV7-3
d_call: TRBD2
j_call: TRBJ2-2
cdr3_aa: CASSLTSGLVLTSLTGELFF
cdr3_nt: TGTGCCAGCAGCTTAACCTCGGGACTAGTATTAACATCGTTAACCGGGGAGCTGTTTTTT

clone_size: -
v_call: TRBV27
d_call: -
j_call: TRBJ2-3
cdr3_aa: CASSFGGSTDTQYF
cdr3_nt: TGTGCCAGCAGTTTTGGTGGCAGCACAGATACGCAGTATTTT

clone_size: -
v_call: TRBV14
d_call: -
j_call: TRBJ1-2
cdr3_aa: CASSHGNRPGTF
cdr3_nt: TGTGCCAGCAGCCACGGCAACAGGCCTGGCACCTTC

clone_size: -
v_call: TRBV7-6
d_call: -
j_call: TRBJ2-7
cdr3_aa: CASSLAAGEGYEQYF
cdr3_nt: TGTGCCAGCAGCTTAGCGGCCGGGGAAGGGTACGAGCAGTACTTC

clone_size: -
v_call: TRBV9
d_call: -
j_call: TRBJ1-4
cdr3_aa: CASSVGQFNEKLFF
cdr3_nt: TGTGCCAGCAGCGTAGGGCAGTTTAATGAAAAACTGTTTTTT

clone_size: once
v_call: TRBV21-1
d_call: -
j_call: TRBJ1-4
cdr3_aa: CASSRDWTNEKLFF
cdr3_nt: TGTGCCAGCAGCAGGGATTGGACTAATGAAAAACTGTTTTTT

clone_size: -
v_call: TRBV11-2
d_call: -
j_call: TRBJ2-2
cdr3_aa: CASVKPAGGLNTGELFF
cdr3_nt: TGTGCCAGCGTTAAGCCGGCAGGGGGGTTGAACACCGGGGAGCTGTTTTTT

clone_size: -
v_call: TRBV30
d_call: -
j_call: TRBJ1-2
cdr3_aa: CAWSVQRGGYTF
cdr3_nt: TGTGCCTGGAGTGTACAGAGGGGAGGCTACACCTTC

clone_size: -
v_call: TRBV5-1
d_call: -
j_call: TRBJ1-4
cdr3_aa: CASSFRSGRGEEKLFF
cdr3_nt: TGCGCCAGCAGCTTTAGGTCCGGCAGGGGAGAAGAAAAACTGTTTTTT

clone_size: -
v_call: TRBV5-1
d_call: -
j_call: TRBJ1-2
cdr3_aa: CASSFDIRYYGYTF
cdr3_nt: TGCGCCAGCAGCTTCGACATTCGGTACTATGGCTACACCTTC

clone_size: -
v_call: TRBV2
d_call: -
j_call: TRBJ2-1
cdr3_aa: CASMVSGAHSYNEQFF
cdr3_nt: TGTGCCAGCATGGTAAGCGGAGCCCACTCCTACAATGAGCAGTTCTTC

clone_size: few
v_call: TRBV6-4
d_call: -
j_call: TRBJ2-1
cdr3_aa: CASGRSDLNEQFF
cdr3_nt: TGTGCCAGCGGAAGGTCAGACCTAAATGAGCAGTTCTTC

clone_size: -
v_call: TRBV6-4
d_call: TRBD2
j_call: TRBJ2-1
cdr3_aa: CASSASGSVNEQFF
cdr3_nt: TGTGCCAGCAGTGCTAGCGGGAGTGTAAATGAGCAGTTCTTC

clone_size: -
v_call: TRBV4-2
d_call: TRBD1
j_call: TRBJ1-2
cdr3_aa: CASSQNRGPKNYGYTF
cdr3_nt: TGTGCCAGCAGCCAAAACAGGGGGCCGAAAAACTATGGCTACACCTTC

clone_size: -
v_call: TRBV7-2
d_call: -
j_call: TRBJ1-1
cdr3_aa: CASSFVIRRAFF
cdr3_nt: TGTGCCAGCAGCTTTGTGATTAGGAGGGCTTTCTTT

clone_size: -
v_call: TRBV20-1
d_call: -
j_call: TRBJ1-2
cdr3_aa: CSASAVPGGTNYGYTF
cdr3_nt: TGCAGTGCTAGTGCCGTACCGGGGGGAACTAACTATGGCTACACCTTC

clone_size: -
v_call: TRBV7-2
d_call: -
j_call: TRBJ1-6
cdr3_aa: CASSLGVGSPLHF
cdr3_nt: TGTGCCAGCAGCTTAGGGGTGGGGTCACCCCTCCACTTT

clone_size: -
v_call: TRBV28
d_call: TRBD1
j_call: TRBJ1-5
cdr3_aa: CASSPRDRARNQPQHF
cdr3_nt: TGTGCCAGCAGTCCCCGGGACAGGGCCCGGAATCAGCCCCAGCATTTT

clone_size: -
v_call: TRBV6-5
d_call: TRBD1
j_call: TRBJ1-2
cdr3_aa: CASQTGGYYGYTF
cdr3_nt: TGTGCCAGCCAGACAGGGGGCTATTATGGCTACACCTTC

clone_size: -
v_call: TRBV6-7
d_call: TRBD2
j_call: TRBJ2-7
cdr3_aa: CASSYSVRGLAGERNEQYF
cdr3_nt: TGTGCCAGCAGTTACTCGGTACGAGGACTAGCGGGAGAAAGGAACGAGCAGTACTTC

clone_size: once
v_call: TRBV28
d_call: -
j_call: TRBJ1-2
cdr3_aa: CASRSGSFYGYTF
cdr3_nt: TGTGCCAGCCGATCAGGGTCCTTCTATGGCTACACCTTC

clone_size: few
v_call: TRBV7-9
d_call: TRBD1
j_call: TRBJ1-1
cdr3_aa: CASSLGSTGVNTEAFF
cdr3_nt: TGTGCCAGCAGCTTAGGATCCACAGGGGTTAACACTGAAGCTTTCTTT

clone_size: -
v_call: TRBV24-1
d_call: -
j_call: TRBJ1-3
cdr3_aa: CATSLYPISTSGNTIYF
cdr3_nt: TGTGCCACCAGTCTCTATCCCATATCTACCTCTGGAAACACCATATATTTT